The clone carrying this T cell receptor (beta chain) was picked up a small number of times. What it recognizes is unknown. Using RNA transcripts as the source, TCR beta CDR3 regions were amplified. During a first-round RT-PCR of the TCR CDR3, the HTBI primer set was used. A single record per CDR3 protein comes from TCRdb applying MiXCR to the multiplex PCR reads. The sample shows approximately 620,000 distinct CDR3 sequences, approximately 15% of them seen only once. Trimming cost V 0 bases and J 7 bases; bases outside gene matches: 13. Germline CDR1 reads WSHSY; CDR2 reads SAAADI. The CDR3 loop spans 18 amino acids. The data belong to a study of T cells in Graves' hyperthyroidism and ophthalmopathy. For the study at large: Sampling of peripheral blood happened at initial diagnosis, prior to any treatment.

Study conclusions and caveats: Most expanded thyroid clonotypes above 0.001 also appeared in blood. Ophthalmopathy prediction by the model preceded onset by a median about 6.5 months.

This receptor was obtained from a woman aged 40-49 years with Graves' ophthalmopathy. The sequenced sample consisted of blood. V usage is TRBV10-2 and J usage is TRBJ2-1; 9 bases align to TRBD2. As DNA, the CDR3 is TGCGCCAGCAGTGAGTCGAACAGGGCTAGCGGGGTTCAGAATGAGCAGTTCTTC. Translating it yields CASSESNRASGVQNEQFF.